The 24 T cell receptor beta chains listed next were all sequenced from one sample in a study of blood T cell repertoires in COVID-19. Using immunoSEQ multiplex PCR, the repertoire was profiled, and TCRdb retains in-frame clones only, with some absent. The sample has over 85,000 clones; 60% to 80% are singletons. The sample was peripheral blood. These receptor sequences come from an elderly woman with active or convalescent COVID-19.

The V call is TRBV6-6, the J call TRBJ2-1; TRBD2 matches 9 bases. The CDR3 loop spans 16 amino acids. Germline assignment: CDR1 MNHNY and CDR2 SVGAGI (reference sequence). J was trimmed by 1 base and V by 3 bases; bases with no gene match: 4. The CDR3 region has the DNA TGTGCCAGCAGTTATGGGGGACTAGCTTCCTACAATGAGCAGTTCTTC. Encoded protein: CASSYGGLASYNEQFF.

The CDR3 coding sequence is TGCAGCGTTGGATTCGGGGTAGGAGGGTCGGGTCAGCCCCAGCATTTT. The encoded protein is CSVGFGVGGSGQPQHF. The chain has TRBV29-1 and TRBJ1-5; D is uncertain. The CDR3 runs to 16 residues. Trimming took 4 bases from V and 6 from J, leaving 22 bases between them. The germline CDR1 and CDR2 sequences are SQVTM and ANQGSEA.

The CDR3 sequence: CASSPQARASEQYF. The CDR3, as DNA: TGTGCCAGCTCGCCTCAGGCCAGGGCTAGCGAGCAGTACTTC. V gene TRBV18 combines with J gene TRBJ2-7; maybe TRBD1 (5 bases). CDR3 length equals 14 residues. V was pared by 6 bases and J by 6 bases, with 18 bases between. Per the germline V gene, CDR1 is KGHSH and CDR2 is LQKENI.

The V call is TRBV7-2, the J call TRBJ1-5; possibly TRBD1 for D (6 bases). CDR1 is SGHTA, CDR2 FQGNSA, per germline. CDR3 length: 13 residues. V lost 5 bases and J 3 bases, leaving 8 bases between the germline ends. The CDR3 loop reads CASSDRSNQPQHF. In DNA, the CDR3 is TGTGCCAGCAGCGACAGGTCCAATCAGCCCCAGCATTTT.

V gene TRBV7-9 combines with J gene TRBJ2-3; D remains unclear. The CDR3 contains 14 residues. Germline-derived CDR1 and CDR2 are SEHNR and FQNEAQ (reference sequence). Trimming left V 1 base short and J 2 bases short, with 7 bases between. DNA of the CDR3: TGTGCCAGCAGCTTAGTAGACTTCACAGATACGCAGTATTTT. Its translation is CASSLVDFTDTQYF. The complete variable domain, with remaining parts taken from reference TRBV7-9 and TRBJ2-3, reads DTGVSQNPRHKITKRGQNVTFRCDPISEHNRLYWYRQTLGQGPEFLTYFQNEAQLEKSRLLSDRFSAERPKGSFSTLEIQRTEQGDSAMYLCASSLVDFTDTQYFGPGTRLTVL.

There are a few counts of this clone. The chain carries TRBV2 and TRBJ1-5; tentative D call: TRBD1 (5 bases). The CDR3 consists of 14 residues. V was trimmed by 4 bases and J by 5 bases, leaving 12 bases between them. Germline loops: CDR1 SNHLY, CDR2 FYNNEI. For the CDR3, the DNA is TGTGCCAGCAGTGCAGGGTCGGGGGATCAGCCCCAGCATTTT. This encodes CASSAGSGDQPQHF.

This clone was observed a handful of times. The genes are TRBV2 and TRBJ1-4, with unresolved D. Deletions cut 5 bases from V and 7 bases from J, with 5 bases between. The CDR3 totals 11 residues. CDR1 and CDR2 from the germline V gene are SNHLY and FYNNEI. The DNA for the CDR3 is TGTGCCAGCAGTAGAGGTGAAAAACTGTTTTTT. Protein: CASSRGEKLFF.

This chain uses TRBV29-1 with TRBJ2-1; 9 nucleotides match TRBD2. Trimming removed 3 bases from V and 6 bases from J; junction bases left unmatched: 6. The CDR3 is 14 amino acids. From germline, CDR1 is SQVTM and CDR2 ANQGSEA. CDR3 sequence reads: CSVDRREGGNEQFF. CDR3 nucleotides: TGCAGCGTTGATAGGCGGGAGGGTGGCAATGAGCAGTTCTTC.

The chain links TRBV5-1 to TRBJ1-1; a weak D match, TRBD1 (5 bases). The V end lost 5 bases, the J end lost 5 bases, and 13 bases lay between the germline ends. The CDR3 length is 13 residues. CDR1 is SGHRS, CDR2 YFSETQ, per germline. The DNA of the CDR3 is TGCGCCAGCAGTATCATCCAGGGAACTGAAGCTTTCTTT. Its protein product is CASSIIQGTEAFF.

The rearrangement links TRBV10-3 to TRBJ2-3; the match to TRBD1 covers 9 bases. J was trimmed by 6 bases and V by 11 bases; bases with no gene match: 15. The CDR3 sequence is 15 residues long. Per the germline V gene, CDR1 is ENHRY and CDR2 is SYGVKD. The CDR3: CAVSAADRGSDTQYF. The DNA of the CDR3 is TGTGCCGTCTCCGCCGCGGACAGGGGTTCCGATACGCAGTATTTT.

The chain has TRBV30 and TRBJ1-2; D is uncertain. The CDR3 sequence is 12 residues long. Germline V gene sequence: CDR1 GTSNPN, CDR2 SVGIG (reference sequence). Trimming cost V 3 bases and J 4 bases, with 9 bases left between them. The CDR3 loop is CAWRGLFYGYTF. The CDR3 DNA follows: TGTGCCTGGAGGGGCCTCTTCTATGGCTACACCTTC.

The rearrangement links TRBV28 to TRBJ1-6, with D tentatively TRBD1 (5 bases). The CDR3 sequence is 15 residues long. V was clipped by 6 bases and J by 9 bases, with 18 bases between them. Germline lookup yields CDR1 MDHEN and CDR2 SYDVKM. CDR3 loop: CASSPGLWAGSPLHF. The CDR3 DNA is TGTGCCAGCAGCCCGGGACTCTGGGCCGGTTCACCCCTCCACTTT.

The chain joins TRBV27 to TRBJ1-2; D remains ambiguous. Germline V gene data show CDR1 as MNHEY and CDR2 as SMNVEV (reference sequence). Trimming removed 5 bases from V and 0 bases from J, with 13 bases in between. The CDR3 contains 15 residues. The CDR3 here is CASSNNGLSNYGYTF. The CDR3 DNA follows: TGTGCCAGCAGTAACAACGGACTTTCTAACTATGGCTACACCTTC.

This clone occurred once. The chain couples TRBV7-2 to TRBJ1-1; TRBD1 matches 7 bases. J gave up 2 bases and V 4 bases, and 10 bases lay outside the gene matches. CDR1 and CDR2 (germline): SGHTA, FQGNSA. This CDR3 has 16 amino acids. The DNA for the CDR3 is TGTGCCAGCAGCTCCTCCGGGACAGCCTTTAACACTGAAGCTTTCTTT. As protein: CASSSSGTAFNTEAFF.

In this sample, this clone turned up a few times. The V gene is TRBV5-1, the J gene TRBJ2-2; D is unresolved. CDR1 SGHRS and CDR2 YFSETQ come from the germline V gene. Trimming took off 2 bases at V and 2 bases at J, with 10 bases between the two ends. The CDR3 runs 15 residues. Here the CDR3 reads CASSFSLVNTGELFF. Written as DNA, the CDR3 is TGCGCCAGCAGCTTTAGCCTAGTTAACACCGGGGAGCTGTTTTTT. Using reference TRBV5-1 and TRBJ2-2 for the parts outside the CDR3, the full variable domain is KAGVTQTPRYLIKTRGQQVTLSCSPISGHRSVSWYQQTPGQGLQFLFEYFSETQRNKGNFPGRFSGRQFSNSRSEMNVSTLELGDSALYLCASSFSLVNTGELFFGEGSRLTVL.

V and J are TRBV27 and TRBJ1-6; D gene unclear. V lost 5 bases and J lost 4, with 6 bases in between. This CDR3 comprises 13 residues. From germline, CDR1 is MNHEY and CDR2 SMNVEV (reference sequence). The CDR3 coding sequence is TGTGCCAGCAGTCCTAGTTATAATTCACCCCTCCACTTT. This codes for CASSPSYNSPLHF.

This chain uses TRBV29-1 with TRBJ2-1, with 16 bases lining up with TRBD2. Germline assignment: CDR1 SQVTM and CDR2 ANQGSEA. Germline trimming cut 5 bases from V and 8 bases from J; bases unmatched to any gene: 9. This CDR3 has 16 amino acids. This CDR3 is CSVTPMGLAGGYEQFF. For the CDR3, the DNA is TGCAGCGTTACTCCCATGGGACTAGCGGGAGGGTATGAGCAGTTCTTC.

The chain has TRBV7-6 and TRBJ1-1, with a possible D match to TRBD1 (6 bases). Per germline, CDR1 SGHVS and CDR2 FNYEAQ. The CDR3 runs 15 residues. V lost 1 base, J lost 2 bases, and 11 bases lay in between. This chain's CDR3 is CASSLGTELNTEAFF. The CDR3 coding sequence is TGTGCCAGCAGCTTAGGGACAGAGCTAAACACTGAAGCTTTCTTT.

As concerns this clone: At one boundary the junction diverges from the germline segment, which might be a read error. V usage is TRBV27 and J usage is TRBJ2-7; a weak D match, TRBD2 (5 bases). CDR3 length: 13 residues. Germline V gives CDR1 MNHEY, CDR2 SMNVEV (reference sequence). CDR3 protein: CASGLGGLYEQYF. The DNA of the CDR3 is TGTGCCAGCGGTTTGGGCGGGTTGTACGAGCAGTACTTC.

The chain couples TRBV6-1 to TRBJ2-7; D is perhaps TRBD2 (6 bases). The CDR3 sequence is 13 residues long. Trimming pared 2 bases from V and 6 bases from J, leaving 11 bases between. Germline CDR1 is MNHNS and CDR2 is SASEGT. In DNA, the CDR3 is TGTGCCAGCAGTGAATATCGGGGAGGCGAGCAGTACTTC. Protein product: CASSEYRGGEQYF.

The chain couples TRBV27 to TRBJ2-7; 12 nucleotides align to TRBD2. Germline V gives CDR1 MNHEY, CDR2 SMNVEV (reference sequence). V lost 5 bases and J lost 3; bases outside the gene matches: 11. CDR3 size: 17 residues. The CDR3 protein is CASSQTGLAGSGYEQYF. The CDR3 DNA follows: TGTGCCAGCAGTCAGACCGGACTAGCGGGATCCGGCTACGAGCAGTACTTC.

The rearrangement joins TRBV5-1 to TRBJ2-7; 8 bases are shared with TRBD2. This CDR3 contains 14 residues. V was clipped by 5 bases and J by 3 bases; unmatched bases: 7. The germline gives CDR1 SGHRS, CDR2 YFSETQ. CDR3 amino acids: CASREAGADYEQYF. The CDR3 bases are TGCGCCAGCAGAGAAGCGGGAGCCGACTACGAGCAGTACTTC.

This clone was seen more than once but under ten times. This sample also contains other DNA sequences that code for the same CDR3. V gene TRBV5-1 combines with J gene TRBJ2-6, with D hard to call. CDR3 length: 15 residues. CDR1 and CDR2 from the germline V gene are SGHRS and YFSETQ. V was shortened by 0 bases and J by 1 base, with 5 bases between the two germline ends. CDR3 region: CASSLALSGANVLTF. The CDR3 DNA reads TGCGCCAGCAGCTTGGCCCTATCTGGGGCCAACGTCCTGACTTTC.

This chain joins TRBV6-1 and TRBJ2-3; TRBD2 agrees at 11 bases. The CDR3 is 15 amino acids. J lost 11 bases, V lost 0 bases, and 7 bases had no gene match. Germline V lookup: CDR1 MNHNS, CDR2 SASEGT. The DNA for the CDR3 is TGTGCCAGCAGTGAAGCGCGGCTAGCGGGAGGAAAGCAGTATTTT. It is translated as CASSEARLAGGKQYF.